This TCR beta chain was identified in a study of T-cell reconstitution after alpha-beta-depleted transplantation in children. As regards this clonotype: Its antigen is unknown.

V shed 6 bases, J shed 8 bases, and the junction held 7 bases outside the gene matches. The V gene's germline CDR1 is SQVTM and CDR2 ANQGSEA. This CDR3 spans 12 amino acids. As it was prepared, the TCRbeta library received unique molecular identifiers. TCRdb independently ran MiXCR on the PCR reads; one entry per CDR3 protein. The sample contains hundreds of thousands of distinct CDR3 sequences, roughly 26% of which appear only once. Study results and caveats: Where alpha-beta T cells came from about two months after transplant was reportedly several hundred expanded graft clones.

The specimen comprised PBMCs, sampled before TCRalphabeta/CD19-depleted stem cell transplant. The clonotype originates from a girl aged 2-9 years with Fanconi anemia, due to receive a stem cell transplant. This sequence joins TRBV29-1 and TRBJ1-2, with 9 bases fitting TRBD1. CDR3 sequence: CSVLGQGQGYTF. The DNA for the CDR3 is TGCAGCGTCCTGGGACAGGGCCAAGGCTACACCTTC.